These 2 T cell receptor beta chains were sequenced from one sample in a study of blood T cell repertoires in COVID-19. Clones were read by immunoSEQ multiplex PCR, and TCRdb kept only the in-frame ones, dropping some. The profile shows about 150,000 clones, roughly 86% of them singletons. Sequencing input: peripheral blood. The receptors were gathered from a man aged 45-65 years with active or convalescent COVID-19.

The V call is TRBV27, the J call TRBJ1-6; tentatively, D is TRBD1 (6 bases). From germline, CDR1 is MNHEY and CDR2 SMNVEV (reference sequence). Trimming removed 1 base at V and 8 bases at J, with 9 bases between. CDR3 length: 14 amino acids. The DNA for the CDR3 is TGTGCCAGCAGTTTATTGGGGGCGGATTCACCCCTCCACTTT. Protein: CASSLLGADSPLHF.

V is TRBV7-3 and J is TRBJ2-7; 10 positions agree with TRBD1. The V segment lost 5 bases and the J segment 4 bases; nucleotides outside the gene matches: 5. Germline loops: CDR1 SGHTA, CDR2 FQGTGA. The CDR3 is 14 amino acids. The CDR3 loop is CASSPGTGVYEQYF. The CDR3 DNA reads TGTGCCAGCAGCCCCGGGACAGGGGTTTACGAGCAGTACTTC.